This T cell receptor (beta chain) was retrieved from a study of CD8+ T cells in alopecia areata. Study-level points and caveats: Patients shared TCRs less clearly than mice did, possibly owing to HLA. Especially in alopecia totalis/universalis, lesional scalp showed greater clonality than normal scalp did. Scalp sample data also include resident alphabeta T cells from normal skin.

In the case of this clone: Its specificity is unknown.

J gave up 1 base and V 5 bases, and 5 bases lay outside the gene matches. The CDR3 is 15 amino acids. CDR1 is SNHLY and CDR2 is FYNNEI in the germline V gene. As the sequencing template, cDNA was produced by extracting RNA and reverse transcribing it. Sequencing used immunoSEQ multiplex PCR; TCRdb keeps in-frame clones, though not all of them. The sample has about 150,000 clones, 62% seen once; the top ten hold 35% to 40%. The researchers isolated CD4+ and CD8+ T cells from PBMCs by sorting. The clonotype was recovered from a human donor in good health. This chain links TRBV2 with TRBJ1-1; the match to TRBD1 covers 9 bases. The sample comprised CD8+ T cells sorted from blood. The CDR3 nucleotides read TGTGCCAGCAGTCCGTGGGGACAGGGGAACACTGAAGCTTTCTTT. It translates to CASSPWGQGNTEAFF. Full variable domain (rest looked up from reference TRBV2 and TRBJ1-1): EPEVTQTPSHQVTQMGQEVILRCVPISNHLYFYWYRQILGQKVEFLVSFYNNEISEKSEIFDDQFSVERPDGSNFTLKIRSTKLEDSAMYFCASSPWGQGNTEAFFGQGTRLTVV.